The T cell receptor beta chain described here comes from a study of blood T cell repertoires in COVID-19. Deletions cut 0 bases from V and 12 bases from J, with 15 bases between. In germline, CDR1 is LGHNA, CDR2 YSLEER. The CDR3 loop spans 14 amino acids. Assay: immunoSEQ multiplex PCR; the TCRdb copy retains only in-frame clones and omits some. This table has more than 150,000 clones, roughly 79% appearing once. The chain is built from TRBV4-3 and TRBJ2-1; D perhaps matches TRBD2 (5 bases). Sequencing was performed on peripheral blood. The sequence derives from a woman older than 75 with COVID-19, enrolled during active disease. CDR3 sequence: CASSQDRLPSLQFF. CDR3 nucleotide sequence: TGCGCCAGCAGCCAAGATAGACTTCCTAGCTTGCAGTTCTTC.